Presented here are 3 T cell receptor beta chains from one specimen sequenced in a study of CD8+CD57+ T cells in acquired aplastic anemia. Genomic DNA provided the template from which TCR beta VDJ and CDR3 profiles were obtained. TCRdb reprocessed the reads with MiXCR, giving one entry per CDR3 protein. The table records about 190,000 distinct CDR3 sequences, approximately 50% of them present only once. Sequencing input: sorted CD4+, CD8+, or CD8+CD57+ T cells (not recorded which) from PBMCs. These receptors came from a human donor in good health, serving as a control.

This chain connects TRBV6-2 or TRBV6-3 to TRBJ2-5; tentative D call: TRBD2 (6 bases). This CDR3 has 13 residues. V lost 6 bases, J lost 2 bases, and 10 bases lay in between. Germline lookup yields CDR1 MNHEY and CDR2 SVGEGT. The DNA of the CDR3 is TGTGCCAGCAGCTCGGGAGAACAAGAGACCCAGTACTTC. Its protein product is CASSSGEQETQYF.

CDR3 region: CASSQTSGANVLTF. CDR3 nucleotide sequence: TGTGCCAGCAGTCAAACTAGCGGGGCCAACGTCCTGACTTTC. This chain connects TRBV7-2 to TRBJ2-6; tentatively, D is TRBD2 (6 bases). The CDR3 has 14 residues. Germline CDR1 and CDR2: SGHTA and FQGNSA. V lost 6 bases, J lost 4 bases, and 10 bases lay in between.

This clonotype has ten or more counts. This rearrangement joins TRBV6-5 to TRBJ1-1; possibly TRBD1 for D (6 bases). The CDR3 is 15 amino acids. Germline V gene data show CDR1 as MNHEY and CDR2 as SVGAGI. V lost 6 bases and J lost 3, with 17 bases in between. In DNA form, the CDR3 reads TGTGCCAGCAGCGCCCCGAGAGGGGGGGACACTGAAGCTTTCTTT. Protein sequence: CASSAPRGGDTEAFF.